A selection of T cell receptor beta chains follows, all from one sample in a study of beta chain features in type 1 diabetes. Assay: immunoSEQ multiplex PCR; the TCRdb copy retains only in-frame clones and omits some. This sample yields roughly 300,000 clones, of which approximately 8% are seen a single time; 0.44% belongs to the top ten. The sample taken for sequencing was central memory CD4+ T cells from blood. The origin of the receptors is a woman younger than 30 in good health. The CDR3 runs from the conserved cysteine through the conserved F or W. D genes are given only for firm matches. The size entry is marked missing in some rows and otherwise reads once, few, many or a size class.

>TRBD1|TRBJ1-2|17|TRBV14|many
CASSQREGSTGVYGYTF
TGTGCCAGCAGCCAACGAGAAGGTTCGACAGGGGTTTACGGCTACACCTTC
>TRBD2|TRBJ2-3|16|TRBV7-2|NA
CASSLAAGTRGDTQYF
TGTGCCAGCAGCTTAGCCGCCGGGACTAGGGGTGATACGCAGTATTTT
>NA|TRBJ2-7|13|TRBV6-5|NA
CATLGLLRGEQYF
TGTGCCACCCTGGGGCTTCTTCGGGGCGAGCAGTACTTC
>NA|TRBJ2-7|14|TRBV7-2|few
CASSTGPFNMEQYF
TGTGCCAGCAGCACCGGACCATTTAACATGGAGCAGTACTTC
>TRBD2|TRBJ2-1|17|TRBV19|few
CASSRRASGKTNNEQFF
TGTGCCAGTAGTAGAAGGGCTAGCGGAAAAACAAACAATGAGCAGTTCTTC
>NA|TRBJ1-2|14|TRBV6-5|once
CASSSGASNYGYTF
TGTGCCAGCAGTTCGGGGGCATCTAACTATGGCTACACCTTC
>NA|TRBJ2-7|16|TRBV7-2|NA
CASSTLLASGSYEQYF
TGTGCCAGCAGCACACTACTGGCCAGCGGCTCCTACGAGCAGTACTTC
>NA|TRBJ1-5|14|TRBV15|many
CATSGPAVHQPQHF
TGTGCCACCAGCGGCCCCGCGGTTCATCAGCCCCAGCATTTT
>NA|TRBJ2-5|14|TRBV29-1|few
CSVAPPNRQETQYF
TGCAGCGTTGCGCCCCCGAACAGACAAGAGACCCAGTACTTC
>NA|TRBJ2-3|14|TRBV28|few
CASNHGQSTDTQYF
TGTGCCAGCAACCACGGACAGAGCACAGATACGCAGTATTTT
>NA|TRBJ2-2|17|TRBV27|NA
CASSLLIRGPSAGELFF
TGTGCCAGCAGTTTATTGATTCGGGGGCCCTCCGCCGGGGAGCTGTTTTTT
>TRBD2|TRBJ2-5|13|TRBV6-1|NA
CASTEAGQETQYF
TGTGCCAGCACCGAAGCGGGACAAGAGACCCAGTACTTC
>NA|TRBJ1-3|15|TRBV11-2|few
CASSEGSLSGNTIYF
TGTGCCAGCAGCGAAGGCAGTCTCTCTGGAAACACCATATATTTT
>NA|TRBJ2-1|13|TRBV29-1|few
CSGSGRSYNEQFF
TGCAGCGGTTCGGGTCGCTCCTACAATGAGCAGTTCTTC
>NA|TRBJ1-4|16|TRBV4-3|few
CASSQGGLATNEKLFF
TGCGCCAGCAGCCAAGGAGGGCTTGCAACTAATGAAAAACTGTTTTTT